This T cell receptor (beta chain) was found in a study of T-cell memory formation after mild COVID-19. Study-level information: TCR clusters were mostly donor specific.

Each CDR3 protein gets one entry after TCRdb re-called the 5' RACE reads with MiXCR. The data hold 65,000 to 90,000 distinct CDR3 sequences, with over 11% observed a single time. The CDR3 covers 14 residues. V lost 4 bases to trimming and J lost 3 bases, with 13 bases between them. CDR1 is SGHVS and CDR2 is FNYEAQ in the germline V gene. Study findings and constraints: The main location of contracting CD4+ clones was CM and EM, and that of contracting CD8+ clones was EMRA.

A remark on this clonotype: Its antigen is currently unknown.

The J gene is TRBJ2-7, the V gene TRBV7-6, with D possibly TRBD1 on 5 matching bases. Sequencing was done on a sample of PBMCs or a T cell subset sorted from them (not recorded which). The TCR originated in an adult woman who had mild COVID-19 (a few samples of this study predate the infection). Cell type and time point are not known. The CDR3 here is CASSSSRVFYEQYF. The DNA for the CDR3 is TGTGCCAGCAGCTCGAGCAGGGTTTTCTACGAGCAGTACTTC.